This TCR beta chain was captured by sequencing in a study of blood T cell repertoires in COVID-19. Whole-study context: The United States, Italy and Spain supplied acute and convalescent COVID-19 samples.

This clone was recorded only once. In the authors' workflow: For nucleated cells, counts were estimated from reference gene primer amplification. Sequenced by immunoSEQ multiplex PCR; TCRdb stores in-frame clones only, minus some. The V and J calls and clone size come from that table; D and trimming were worked out from the DNA. The sample lists 150,000 to 200,000 clones, around 83% occurring once. Germline loops: CDR1 SGHRS, CDR2 YFSETQ. This CDR3 has 13 residues. The V gene lost 3 bases and the J gene lost 6 bases, with 10 bases spanning the gap. This sequence joins TRBV5-1 and TRBJ2-1, with D maybe TRBD1 (5 bases). Sequencing was done on a sample of peripheral blood. The clonotype comes from an older woman with acute or convalescent COVID-19. CDR3 sequence reads: CASSYQRGNEQFF. CDR3 DNA sequence: TGCGCCAGCAGCTATCAAAGGGGCAATGAGCAGTTCTTC.